The 24 T cell receptor beta chains reported below all come from one sample, sequenced in a study of CD8 T cells in Susac syndrome. After extraction with the RNeasy kit, about 0.45 to 1 ug of the RNA was reverse transcribed using random hexamers. Via MiXCR, TCRdb re-called the immunoSEQ multiplex PCR reads, giving one row per CDR3 protein. The profile covers some 200,000 distinct CDR3 sequences, with more than 85% appearing a single time and 0.087% taken by the ten largest. Sample: CD4+ T cells from PBMCs. The receptor set was obtained from a human donor with Susac syndrome.

This clonotype was observed a handful of times. The chain links TRBV18 to TRBJ2-5, with a tentative D call TRBD2 (6 bases). Per the germline V gene, CDR1 is KGHSH and CDR2 is LQKENI. The CDR3 covers 14 residues. The V end was cut by 0 bases, the J end by 5 bases, with 10 bases between. CDR3 residues: CASSPPGLAETQYF. DNA of the CDR3: TGTGCCAGCTCACCACCGGGACTGGCGGAGACCCAGTACTTC.

This chain connects TRBV14 to TRBJ2-7; 8 bases match TRBD1. Trimming removed 7 bases from V and 7 bases from J; junction bases left unmatched: 6. Per germline, CDR1 SGHDN and CDR2 FVKESK. The CDR3 length is 12 residues. DNA for the CDR3: TGTGCCAGCAACGACAGACAGGGGGAGCAGTACTTC. Encoded protein: CASNDRQGEQYF.

The V gene is TRBV7-9, the J gene TRBJ1-2; 9 positions agree with TRBD1. Unmatched junction bases numbered 12, after V lost 1 base and J lost 6 bases. Germline-derived CDR1 and CDR2 are SEHNR and FQNEAQ (reference sequence). The CDR3 covers 17 residues. CDR3 sequence (DNA): TGTGCCAGCAGCTTAGGCCGATTCCGGGACAGGGAAAATGGCTACACCTTC. Its translation: CASSLGRFRDRENGYTF.

The chain is built from TRBV4-2 and TRBJ2-3; TRBD2 matches 12 bases. CDR1 LGHNA and CDR2 YNFKEQ come from the germline V gene. This CDR3 has 20 residues. The J segment lost 3 bases and the V segment lost 0 bases, leaving 13 bases of the junction unmatched. The CDR3 DNA is TGTGCCAGCAGCCAAGATATTGGACTAGCGGGATTTCAAAGAACAGATACGCAGTATTTT. It yields the protein CASSQDIGLAGFQRTDTQYF.

This rearrangement joins TRBV4-1 to TRBJ2-5, with 8 bases that match TRBD2. Germline CDR1 MGHRA, CDR2 YSYEKL. This CDR3 has 18 residues. With 1 base clipped from V and 2 bases from J, the junction kept 12 bases outside the gene matches. The CDR3 region has the DNA TGCGCCAGCAGCCAAGGTTTGTCGGCTAGCGGGCTTCAAGAGACCCAGTACTTC. It encodes CASSQGLSASGLQETQYF.

V and J are TRBV6-5 and TRBJ2-7; TRBD2 agrees at 10 bases. CDR1 MNHEY and CDR2 SVGAGI come from the germline V gene. Unmatched junction bases numbered 7, after V lost 8 bases and J lost 6 bases. The CDR3 has 13 residues. The chain's CDR3 is CASFGLAAGEQYF. The CDR3 coding sequence is TGTGCCAGCTTCGGACTAGCGGCTGGCGAGCAGTACTTC.

The genes are TRBV5-1 and TRBJ2-7; TRBD2 matches 8 bases. CDR3 length equals 15 residues. The germline gives CDR1 SGHRS, CDR2 YFSETQ. The V and J ends lost 1 base and 4 bases, in that order; junction bases with no gene match: 7. This chain's CDR3 is CASSLRLAGMYEQYF. The CDR3 region has the DNA TGCGCCAGCAGCTTGCGGTTAGCGGGAATGTACGAGCAGTACTTC.

The rearrangement joins TRBV7-9 to TRBJ2-3, with D hard to call. The CDR3 has 14 amino acids. Germline assignment: CDR1 SEHNR and CDR2 FQNEAQ (reference sequence). Trimming cost V 2 bases and J 0 bases, with 6 bases left between them. The CDR3: CASSLFSSTDTQYF. The CDR3, as DNA: TGTGCCAGCAGCTTATTCAGTAGCACAGATACGCAGTATTTT.

This clonotype showed up just once. The J gene is TRBJ1-2, the V gene TRBV6-6; TRBD1 matches 8 bases. Germline CDR1 is MNHNY and CDR2 is SVGAGI (reference sequence). The length of the CDR3 is 14 residues. V was clipped by 8 bases and J by 4 bases; unmatched bases: 9. The CDR3 DNA reads TGTGCCAGCTACCAGGGGGCGACAGGCTATGGCTACACCTTC. It yields the protein CASYQGATGYGYTF.

The rearrangement uses TRBV5-1 and TRBJ2-1; D is undetermined. Trimming removed 0 bases from V and 0 bases from J, with 13 bases in between. The CDR3 is 17 residues long. Per the germline V gene, CDR1 is SGHRS and CDR2 is YFSETQ. CDR3: CASSLAHLGTSYNEQFF. Written as DNA, the CDR3 is TGCGCCAGCAGCTTGGCCCATCTGGGAACCTCCTACAATGAGCAGTTCTTC.

This chain links TRBV9 with TRBJ2-1; D is perhaps TRBD1 or TRBD2 (5 bases each). Germline V gives CDR1 SGDLS, CDR2 YYNGEE. The CDR3 loop spans 13 amino acids. V lost 1 base to trimming and J lost 9 bases, with 11 bases between them. CDR3 nucleotide sequence: TGTGCCAGCAGCGTATTAGCAGGGAGTGAGCAGTTCTTC. Translation: CASSVLAGSEQFF.

The CDR3 sequence is CATQLAGGTDTQYF. Written as DNA, the CDR3 is TGTGCCACACAGCTAGCGGGGGGAACAGATACGCAGTATTTT. The chain is built from TRBV2 and TRBJ2-3; TRBD2 aligns across 11 bases. Germline V gives CDR1 SNHLY, CDR2 FYNNEI. J lost 3 bases, V lost 10 bases, and 6 bases had no gene match. The CDR3 covers 14 residues.

The rearrangement joins TRBV4-2 to TRBJ2-3; 11 bases align to TRBD2. The CDR3 contains 16 residues. Germline V gene sequence: CDR1 LGHNA, CDR2 YNFKEQ. The junction had 2 bases not matched to a gene; V was cut back by 1 base and J by 2 bases. The CDR3, as DNA: TGTGCCAGCAGCCAAGGGACTAGCGGGTTCACAGATACGCAGTATTTT. This gives the protein CASSQGTSGFTDTQYF.

V usage is TRBV7-9 and J usage is TRBJ2-1, with a weak D call TRBD2 (7 bases). CDR3 size: 14 residues. The V gene lost 1 base and the J gene lost 7 bases, with 11 bases spanning the gap. CDR1 and CDR2 from the germline V gene are SEHNR and FQNEAQ (reference sequence). Here the CDR3 reads CASSLVGGRNEQFF. The CDR3 coding sequence is TGTGCCAGCAGCTTAGTCGGGGGGCGGAATGAGCAGTTCTTC.

The CDR3: CASSQAALETQYF. The CDR3 coding sequence is TGCGCCAGCAGCCAAGCGGCTCTAGAGACCCAGTACTTC. This chain links TRBV4-1 with TRBJ2-5, with no clear D. The CDR3 is 13 residues long. The germline V gene encodes CDR1 MGHRA and CDR2 YSYEKL. V lost 1 base and J lost 4, with 7 bases in between.

Points on this clonotype: At one boundary the junction diverges from the germline segment, which might be a read error. The V gene is TRBV7-7, the J gene TRBJ2-2; TRBD1 matches 8 bases. CDR1 and CDR2 (germline): SSHAT, FNYEAQ (reference sequence). The CDR3 is made up of 17 amino acids. The chain's CDR3 is CASSSGQGVENTGELFF. CDR3 in DNA: TGTGCTAGCAGCTCAGGACAGGGCGTAGAGAACACCGGGGAGCTGTTTTTT.

The gene calls are TRBV3-1 and TRBJ2-5; 11 bases line up with TRBD2. Losses at the gene ends were 4 bases for V and 1 base for J; bases not matched to a gene: 2. The germline gives CDR1 LGHDT, CDR2 YNNKEL (reference sequence). This CDR3 contains 15 residues. The chain's CDR3 is CASSRLAGFQETQYF. The CDR3 nucleotides read TGTGCCAGCAGCCGACTAGCGGGGTTCCAAGAGACCCAGTACTTC.

This sequence joins TRBV19 and TRBJ1-4, with no clear D. Per germline, CDR1 LNHDA and CDR2 SQIVND (reference sequence). V gave up 4 bases and J gave up 8 bases, with 20 bases separating them. This CDR3 comprises 16 residues. CDR3: CASSTAHRGQGEKLFF. CDR3 in DNA: TGTGCCAGTAGTACCGCGCACCGCGGGCAAGGAGAAAAACTGTTTTTT.

The chain employs TRBV28 and TRBJ2-1; 8 positions agree with TRBD2. Trimming took 4 bases from V and 7 from J; bases not matched to a gene: 9. Germline V lookup: CDR1 MDHEN, CDR2 SYDVKM. This CDR3 comprises 15 residues. CDR3 loop: CASSSGTQRGNEQFF. CDR3 sequence (DNA): TGTGCCAGCAGTTCCGGGACTCAGCGGGGGAATGAGCAGTTCTTC.

The rearrangement joins TRBV7-9 to TRBJ2-5; D may match TRBD1 or TRBD2 (5 bases each). In germline, CDR1 is SEHNR, CDR2 FQNEAQ (reference sequence). V was shortened by 5 bases and J by 2 bases, with 12 bases between the two germline ends. The CDR3 extends over 14 amino acids. The CDR3 DNA is TGTGCCAGCAGCATGAGCTGGGGGCAAGAGACCCAGTACTTC. Protein: CASSMSWGQETQYF.

V usage is TRBV5-1 and J usage is TRBJ2-1, with 10 nucleotides matching TRBD1. The CDR3 is made up of 16 amino acids. Trimming removed 4 bases from V and 7 bases from J; junction bases left unmatched: 11. Germline values: CDR1 SGHRS, CDR2 YFSETQ. CDR3 nucleotide sequence: TGCGCCAGCAGCACCTCGGACAGGGGGTTTTTGAATGAGCAGTTCTTC. Amino acid sequence: CASSTSDRGFLNEQFF.

This sequence joins TRBV12-3 or TRBV12-4 and TRBJ2-1; perhaps TRBD2 as D (5 bases). The V and J ends lost 2 bases and 6 bases respectively, with 14 bases between them. CDR3 length equals 15 residues. The CDR3 sequence: CASSLFQDWLNEQFF. The DNA of the CDR3 is TGTGCCAGCAGTTTATTTCAGGACTGGCTCAATGAGCAGTTCTTC.

The CDR3 nucleotides are TGCGCCAGCAGCTTGGTGGCAGGGGGCACCGGGAATGAGCAGTTCTTC. Translating gives CASSLVAGGTGNEQFF. The chain joins TRBV5-1 to TRBJ2-1; 8 bases align to TRBD1. CDR3 size: 16 residues. The germline CDR1 and CDR2 sequences are SGHRS and YFSETQ. After removal of 0 bases from V and 7 bases from J, the junction contained 9 bases not matched to a gene.

This sequence joins TRBV5-4 and TRBJ2-2; 12 nucleotides agree with TRBD2. The CDR3 is 16 amino acids. J was trimmed by 6 bases and V by 3 bases; bases with no gene match: 6. From germline, CDR1 is SGHNT and CDR2 YYREEE (reference sequence). The CDR3 DNA reads as TGTGCCAGCAGCTCACCAGGACTAGCGGGGCCCGGGGAGCTGTTTTTT. Amino acids: CASSSPGLAGPGELFF. Full variable domain (missing parts from reference TRBV5-4 and TRBJ2-2): ETGVTQSPTHLIKTRGQQVTLRCSSQSGHNTVSWYQQALGQGPQFIFQYYREEENGRGNFPPRFSGLQFPNYSSELNVNALELDDSALYLCASSSPGLAGPGELFFGEGSRLTVL.